Listed here are 19 T cell receptor beta chains from one sample, sequenced in a study of glioma-infiltrating T cells. The iRepertoire nested amplicon-rescue multiplex PCR amplified TCR alpha and beta CDR3s from RNA. MiXCR, run by TCRdb on the multiplex PCR reads, gives a single entry per CDR3 protein. The sample carries about 93,000 distinct CDR3 sequences, around 37% recorded once. The source material was glioma tissue, nonneoplastic brain tissue, or PBMCs (not recorded which). The source is a human donor with low-grade glioma or glioblastoma, undergoing nonglioma brain surgery, or in good health (not recorded which).

This clonotype has at least ten counts. The CDR3 DNA follows: TGTGCCAGCAGCCAGGTCGGGATGGAGACCCAGTACTTC. Its translation is CASSQVGMETQYF. This sequence joins TRBV14 and TRBJ2-5; perhaps TRBD2 as D (5 bases). V lost 3 bases and J lost 5, with 10 bases in between. In germline, CDR1 is SGHDN, CDR2 FVKESK. The CDR3 loop spans 13 amino acids.

About this clonotype itself: At one boundary the junction diverges from the germline segment, which might be a read error. The V and J genes are TRBV5-1 and TRBJ2-1; D might be TRBD2 (5 bases). CDR3 length: 14 amino acids. Germline CDR1 is SGHRS and CDR2 is YFSETQ. This CDR3 is CASSLGESYNVQFF. The CDR3 DNA is TGCGCCAGCAGCTTGGGGGAGTCCTACAATGTGCAGTTCTTC.

The gene calls are TRBV6-1 and TRBJ2-1; 8 bases fit TRBD1. Losses at the gene ends were 8 bases for V and 10 bases for J; bases not matched to a gene: 4. The CDR3 has 11 amino acids. From germline, CDR1 is MNHNS and CDR2 SASEGT. The CDR3 nucleotides are TGTGCCAGCGGACAGGGTTGCGAGCAGTTCTTC. Protein sequence: CASGQGCEQFF.

Ten or more counts support this clonotype. This chain links TRBV5-1 with TRBJ2-7; 10 nucleotides match TRBD1. Germline lookup yields CDR1 SGHRS and CDR2 YFSETQ. V shed 4 bases, J shed 4 bases, and the junction held 8 bases outside the gene matches. The CDR3 has 15 amino acids. CDR3 amino acids: CASSRSGTGVYEQYF. The CDR3 DNA reads TGCGCCAGCAGCCGATCCGGGACAGGGGTTTACGAGCAGTACTTC.

The table lists this clonotype with a few counts. This chain joins TRBV5-1 and TRBJ2-1; TRBD1 agrees at 7 bases. J was trimmed by 7 bases and V by 3 bases; bases with no gene match: 7. Germline CDR1 reads SGHRS; CDR2 reads YFSETQ. The CDR3 is 14 amino acids. The CDR3, as DNA: TGCGCCAGCAGCTCCGGGACAGCGATAAATGAGCAGTTCTTC. This codes for CASSSGTAINEQFF.

V gene TRBV2 combines with J gene TRBJ2-1, with 12 bases identical to TRBD1. The junction had 4 bases not matched to a gene; V was cut back by 6 bases and J by 4 bases. The length of the CDR3 is 15 residues. Germline CDR1 is SNHLY and CDR2 is FYNNEI. The CDR3 DNA follows: TGTGCCAGCAGATGGGGACAGGGGGCATACAATGAGCAGTTCTTC. It translates to CASRWGQGAYNEQFF.

The chain uses TRBV5-1 and TRBJ2-7; D assignment may be TRBD1 or TRBD2 (5 bases each). V gave up 4 bases and J gave up 2 bases, with 13 bases separating them. The CDR3 is 14 amino acids. Germline CDR1 SGHRS, CDR2 YFSETQ. CDR3 nucleotide sequence: TGCGCCAGCAGCCATGGGACGTTCCCCTACGAGCAGTACTTC. This codes for CASSHGTFPYEQYF. The complete variable domain, with remaining parts taken from reference TRBV5-1 and TRBJ2-7, reads KAGVTQTPRYLIKTRGQQVTLSCSPISGHRSVSWYQQTPGQGLQFLFEYFSETQRNKGNFPGRFSGRQFSNSRSEMNVSTLELGDSALYLCASSHGTFPYEQYFGPGTRLTVT.

Comment on this clonotype: A much bigger clone sits one base away, suggesting this may be a read error. The chain recombines TRBV5-5 with TRBJ2-1; no clear D. CDR3 length: 10 amino acids. The V gene's germline CDR1 is SGHKS and CDR2 YYEKEE (reference sequence). CDR3 loop: CASSLNGQFF. Here the CDR3 DNA reads TGTGCCAGCAGCTTAAATGGGCAGTTCTTC. Combining the CDR3 with reference TRBV5-5 and TRBJ2-1 gives the whole variable domain DAGVTQSPTHLIKTRGQQVTLRCSPISGHKSVSWYQQVLGQGPQFIFQYYEKEERGRGNFPDRFSARQFPNYSSELNVNALLLGDSALYLCASSLNGQFFGPGTRLTVL.

Many counts were recorded for this clonotype. CDR3 sequence (DNA): TGCGCCAGCAGCACCGGGACTAGCGGGGGAAACCAGGTCTACGAGCAGTACTTC. Translation gives CASSTGTSGGNQVYEQYF. The chain joins TRBV5-1 to TRBJ2-7; 14 bases are shared with TRBD2. V shed 4 bases, J shed 3 bases, and the junction held 12 bases outside the gene matches. Germline V gene sequence: CDR1 SGHRS, CDR2 YFSETQ. This CDR3 is 18 amino acids long.

The chain recombines TRBV6-1 with TRBJ2-1; 9 bases match TRBD1. The ends lost 1 base at V and 1 base at J; junction bases unmatched: 2. This CDR3 has 16 amino acids. Germline lookup yields CDR1 MNHNS and CDR2 SASEGT. CDR3 in DNA: TGTGCCAGCAGTGAAGGGGGGACAGGGTCCTACAATGAGCAGTTCTTC. Amino acid sequence: CASSEGGTGSYNEQFF.

Many counts were recorded for this clonotype. The rearrangement links TRBV9 to TRBJ2-6; 7 bases align to TRBD1. The trim removed 1 base at V and 8 bases at J, leaving 3 bases unmatched. The length of the CDR3 is 14 residues. Germline lookup yields CDR1 SGDLS and CDR2 YYNGEE. The CDR3 spells CASSVLQGSNVLTF. As DNA, the CDR3 is TGTGCCAGCAGCGTATTACAGGGGTCCAACGTCCTGACTTTC.

The chain uses TRBV20-1 and TRBJ1-1; D is unresolved. Germline V CDR1 and CDR2: DFQATT, SNEGSKA (reference sequence). The CDR3 length is 14 residues. The ends were cut back, 5 bases at V and 14 bases at J, with 27 bases in the middle. The CDR3 nucleotides read TGCAGTGCTTCCCCGGGAGTGGGTGACACTGAAGGCTTCTTT. This codes for CSASPGVGDTEGFF.

There are many counts of this clonotype. V gene TRBV11-3 combines with J gene TRBJ2-7; D tentatively reads TRBD1 or TRBD2 (5 bases each). Germline-derived CDR1 and CDR2 are SGHNT and YENEEA. With 1 base removed from V and 6 bases from J, the gap between germline ends came to 10 bases. The CDR3 has 13 residues. The CDR3 DNA sequence: TGTGCCAGCAGCTTAGTCAGGGCGGGCGAGCAGTACTTC. It is translated as CASSLVRAGEQYF.

The chain links TRBV2 to TRBJ2-7; D ambiguous. This CDR3 comprises 12 residues. V was pared by 8 bases and J by 5 bases, with 13 bases between. Germline V gives CDR1 SNHLY, CDR2 FYNNEI. CDR3 DNA: TGTGCCAGCCGACCCCTCTTTGACGAGCAGTACTTC. Translating it yields CASRPLFDEQYF.

This clonotype was detected many times. The chain employs TRBV2 and TRBJ1-5; TRBD1 is a possible D gene (6 bases). Germline CDR1 and CDR2: SNHLY and FYNNEI. V was shortened by 6 bases and J by 0 bases, with 12 bases between the two germline ends. CDR3 length equals 15 residues. Here the CDR3 DNA reads TGTGCCAGCAGAGGACAGCGGAATAGCAATCAGCCCCAGCATTTT. Protein: CASRGQRNSNQPQHF.

Of note for this clonotype: Lacking the conserved final phenylalanine or tryptophan, this CDR3 likely reflects a read error. The rearrangement links TRBV3-1 to TRBJ2-4, with 10 bases identical to TRBD2. Germline assignment: CDR1 LGHDT and CDR2 YNNKEL (reference sequence). Losses at the gene ends were 4 bases for V and 1 base for J; bases not matched to a gene: 10. CDR3 length: 18 residues. The CDR3 nucleotides are TGTGCCAGCAGCCTACTAGGCACTAGCGGGATTGCCAAAAACATTCAGTACCTC. Translated: CASSLLGTSGIAKNIQYL.

The count of this clonotype is one. This sequence joins TRBV7-2 and TRBJ2-2; the D is unclear. The CDR3 loop spans 12 amino acids. Germline-derived CDR1 and CDR2 are SGHTA and FQGNSA. V lost 7 bases, J lost 6 bases, and 9 bases lay in between. This CDR3 is CTSIHLPGELFF. The CDR3 coding sequence is TGTACCAGCATCCACCTCCCCGGGGAGCTGTTTTTT.

This clonotype was seen a single time. The CDR3 reads CASSGGTNYEQYF. The CDR3 region has the DNA TGTGCCAGCAGTGGGGGGACCAACTACGAGCAGTACTTC. The chain joins TRBV2 to TRBJ2-7; tentatively, D is TRBD1 or TRBD2 (5 bases each). Trimming took 4 bases from V and 3 from J, leaving 10 bases between them. Germline CDR1 SNHLY, CDR2 FYNNEI. The CDR3 is made up of 13 amino acids.

This clonotype was found many times. The chain links TRBV28 to TRBJ1-2; D might be TRBD1 (5 bases). The CDR3 is 16 residues long. Trimming took 11 bases from V and 8 from J, leaving 30 bases between them. Per the germline V gene, CDR1 is MDHEN and CDR2 is SYDVKM. For the CDR3, the DNA is TGTGCCCATGTTGGGGGAGGCAGTTCTGAGCGGCGGGGCTACACCTTC. It is translated as CAHVGGGSSERRGYTF.